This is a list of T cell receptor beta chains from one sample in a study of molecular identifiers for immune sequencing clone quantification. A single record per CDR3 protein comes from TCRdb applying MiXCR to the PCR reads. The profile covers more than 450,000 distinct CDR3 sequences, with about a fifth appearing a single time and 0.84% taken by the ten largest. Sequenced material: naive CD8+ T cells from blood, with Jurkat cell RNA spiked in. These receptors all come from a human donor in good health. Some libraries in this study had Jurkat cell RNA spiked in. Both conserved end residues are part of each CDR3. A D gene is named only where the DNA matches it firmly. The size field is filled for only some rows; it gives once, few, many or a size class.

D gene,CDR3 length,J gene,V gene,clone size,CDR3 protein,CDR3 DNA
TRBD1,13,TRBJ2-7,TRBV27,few,CASSSTGGREQYF,TGTGCCAGCAGTTCAACAGGGGGACGCGAGCAGTACTTC
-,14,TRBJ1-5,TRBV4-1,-,CASSHEGGADTQHF,TGCGCCAGCAGCCACGAGGGGGGGGCAGATACGCAGCATTTT
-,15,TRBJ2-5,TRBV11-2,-,CASSGSGWIQETQYF,TGTGCCAGCAGCGGTAGTGGGTGGATTCAAGAGACCCAGTACTTC
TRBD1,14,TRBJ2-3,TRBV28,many,CASSRLRGIDTQYF,TGTGCCAGCAGTAGACTCAGGGGGATAGATACGCAGTATTTT
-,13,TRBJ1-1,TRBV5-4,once,CASTLPPDTEASF,TGTGCCAGCACCCTGCCGCCGGACACTGAAGCTTCCTTT
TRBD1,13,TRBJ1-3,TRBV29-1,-,CSVEGQGGNTIYF,TGCAGCGTTGAAGGACAGGGAGGAAACACCATATATTTT
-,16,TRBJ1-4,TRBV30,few,CAWSARQGITNEKLFF,TGTGCCTGGAGTGCCCGCCAGGGGATAACTAATGAAAAACTGTTTTTT
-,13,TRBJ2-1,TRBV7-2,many,CASSSGLANEQFF,TGTGCCAGCAGCTCTGGCCTAGCCAATGAGCAGTTCTTC
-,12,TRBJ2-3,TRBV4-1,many,CASSQLPGPKYF,TGCGCCAGCAGCCAACTGCCAGGGCCAAAGTATTTT
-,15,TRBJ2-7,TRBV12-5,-,CASGLDGSLSHEQYF,TGTGCTAGTGGTTTGGATGGCTCTTTAAGCCACGAGCAGTACTTC
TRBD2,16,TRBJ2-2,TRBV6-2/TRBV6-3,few,CASSYPSGSSTGELFF,TGTGCCAGCAGTTACCCCAGCGGGAGCAGCACCGGGGAGCTGTTTTTT
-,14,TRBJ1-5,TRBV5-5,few,CASSSGTDNQPQHF,TGTGCCAGCAGCTCGGGGACCGACAATCAGCCCCAGCATTTT
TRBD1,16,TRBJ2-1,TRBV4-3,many,CASSQGRTGTYNEQFF,TGCGCCAGCAGCCAAGGGAGGACAGGGACCTACAATGAGCAGTTCTTC
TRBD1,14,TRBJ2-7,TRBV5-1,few,CASSETGSPYEQYF,TGCGCCAGCAGCGAGACAGGGTCCCCCTACGAGCAGTACTTC
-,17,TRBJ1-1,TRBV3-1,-,CASSQGPHEWPNTEAFF,TGTGCCAGTAGCCAAGGTCCCCATGAGTGGCCGAACACTGAAGCTTTCTTT
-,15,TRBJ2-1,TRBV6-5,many,CASSYSPGPHNEQFF,TGTGCCAGCAGTTACAGTCCGGGCCCCCACAATGAGCAGTTCTTC